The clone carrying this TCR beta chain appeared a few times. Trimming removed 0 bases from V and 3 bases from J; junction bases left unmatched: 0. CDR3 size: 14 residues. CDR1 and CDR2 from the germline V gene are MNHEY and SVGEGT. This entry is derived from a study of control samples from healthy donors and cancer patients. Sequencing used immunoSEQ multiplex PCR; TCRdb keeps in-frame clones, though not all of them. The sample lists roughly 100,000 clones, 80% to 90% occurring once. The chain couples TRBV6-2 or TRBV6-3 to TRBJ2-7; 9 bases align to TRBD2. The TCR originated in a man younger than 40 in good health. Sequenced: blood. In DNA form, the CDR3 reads TGTGCCAGCAGTTACTCTAGCGGGAGCTACGAGCAGTACTTC. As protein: CASSYSSGSYEQYF.